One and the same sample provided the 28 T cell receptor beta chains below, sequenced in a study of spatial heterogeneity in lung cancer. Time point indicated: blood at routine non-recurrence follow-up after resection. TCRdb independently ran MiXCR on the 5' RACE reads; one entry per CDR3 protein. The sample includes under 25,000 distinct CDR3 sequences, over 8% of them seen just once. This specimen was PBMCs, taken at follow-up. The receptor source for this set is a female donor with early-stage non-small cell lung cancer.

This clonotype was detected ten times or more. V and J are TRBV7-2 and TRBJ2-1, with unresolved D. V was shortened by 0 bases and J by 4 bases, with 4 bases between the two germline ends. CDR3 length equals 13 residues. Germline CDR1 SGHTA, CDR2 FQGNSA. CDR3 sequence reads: CASSLAEYNEQFF. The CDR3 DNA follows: TGTGCCAGCAGCTTAGCCGAGTACAATGAGCAGTTCTTC.

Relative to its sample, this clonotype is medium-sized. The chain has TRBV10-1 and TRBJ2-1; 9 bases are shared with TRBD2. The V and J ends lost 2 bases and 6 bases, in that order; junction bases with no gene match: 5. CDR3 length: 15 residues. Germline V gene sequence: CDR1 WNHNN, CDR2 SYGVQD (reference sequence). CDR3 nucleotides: TGCGCCAGCAGTGAGATCGGGACTAGCTTCAATGAGCAGTTCTTC. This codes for CASSEIGTSFNEQFF.

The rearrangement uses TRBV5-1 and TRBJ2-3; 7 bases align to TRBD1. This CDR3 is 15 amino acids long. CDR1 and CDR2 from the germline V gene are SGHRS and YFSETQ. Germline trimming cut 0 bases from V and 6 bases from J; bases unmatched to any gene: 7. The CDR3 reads CASSLAIGGADTQYF. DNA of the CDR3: TGCGCCAGCAGCTTGGCTATAGGGGGCGCGGATACGCAGTATTTT.

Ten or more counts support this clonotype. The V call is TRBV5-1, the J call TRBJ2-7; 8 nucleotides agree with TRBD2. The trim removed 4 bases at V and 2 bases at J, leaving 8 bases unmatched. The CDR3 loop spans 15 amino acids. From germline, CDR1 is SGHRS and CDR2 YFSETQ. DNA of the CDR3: TGCGCCAGCAGCCGCAGCGGGGGCCAAACCTACGAGCAGTACTTC. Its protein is CASSRSGGQTYEQYF.

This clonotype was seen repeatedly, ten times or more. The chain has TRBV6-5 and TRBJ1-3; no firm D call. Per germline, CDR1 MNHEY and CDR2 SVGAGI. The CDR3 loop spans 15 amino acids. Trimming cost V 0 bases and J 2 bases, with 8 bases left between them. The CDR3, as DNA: TGTGCCAGCAGTTACTCGGCCGGTCCTGGAAACACCATATATTTT. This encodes CASSYSAGPGNTIYF.

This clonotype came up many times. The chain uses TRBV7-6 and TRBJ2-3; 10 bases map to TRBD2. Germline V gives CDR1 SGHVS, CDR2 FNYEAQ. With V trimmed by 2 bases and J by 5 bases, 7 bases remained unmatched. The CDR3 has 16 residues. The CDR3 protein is CASSLMASGGVDTQYF. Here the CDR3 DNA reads TGTGCCAGCAGCTTAATGGCTAGCGGGGGAGTAGATACGCAGTATTTT.

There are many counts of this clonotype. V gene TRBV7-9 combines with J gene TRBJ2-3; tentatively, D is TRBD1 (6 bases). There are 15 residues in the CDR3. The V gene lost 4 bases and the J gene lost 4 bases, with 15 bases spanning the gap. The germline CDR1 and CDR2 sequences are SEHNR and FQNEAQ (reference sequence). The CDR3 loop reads CASSSGAGPADTQYF. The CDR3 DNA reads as TGTGCCAGCAGCTCAGGGGCAGGTCCCGCAGATACGCAGTATTTT.

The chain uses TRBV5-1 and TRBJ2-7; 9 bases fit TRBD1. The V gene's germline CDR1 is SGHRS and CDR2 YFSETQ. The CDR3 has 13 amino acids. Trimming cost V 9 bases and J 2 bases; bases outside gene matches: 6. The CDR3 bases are TGCGCCAACACGGGACAGGGACCCTACGAGCAGTACTTC. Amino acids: CANTGQGPYEQYF.

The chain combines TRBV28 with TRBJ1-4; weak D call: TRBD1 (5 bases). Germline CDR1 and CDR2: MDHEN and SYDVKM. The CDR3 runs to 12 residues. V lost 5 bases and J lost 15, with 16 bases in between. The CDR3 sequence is CASSLQQVQLFF. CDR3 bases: TGTGCCAGCAGTCTCCAACAGGTCCAGTTGTTTTTT.

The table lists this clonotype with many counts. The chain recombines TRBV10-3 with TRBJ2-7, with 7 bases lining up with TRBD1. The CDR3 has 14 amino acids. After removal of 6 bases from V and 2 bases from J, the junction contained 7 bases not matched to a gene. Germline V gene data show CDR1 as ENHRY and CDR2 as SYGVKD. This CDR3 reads CAIRDRGTAYEQYF. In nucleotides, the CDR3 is TGTGCCATCAGAGACAGAGGGACAGCCTACGAGCAGTACTTC.

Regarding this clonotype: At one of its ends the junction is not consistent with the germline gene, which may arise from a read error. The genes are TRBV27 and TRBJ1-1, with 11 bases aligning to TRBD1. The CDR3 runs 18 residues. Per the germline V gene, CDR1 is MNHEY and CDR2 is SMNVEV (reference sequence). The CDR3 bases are TGCACCAGCAGTTTACCCGTCCCGGGACAGGGGGAGAACACTGAAGCTTTCTTT. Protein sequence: CTSSLPVPGQGENTEAFF.

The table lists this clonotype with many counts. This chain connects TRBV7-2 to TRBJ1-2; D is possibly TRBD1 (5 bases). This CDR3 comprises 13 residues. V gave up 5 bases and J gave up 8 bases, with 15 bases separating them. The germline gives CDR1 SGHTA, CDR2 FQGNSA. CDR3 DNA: TGTGCCAGCAGCCCGGGACCGGGGCACGGCTACACCTTC. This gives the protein CASSPGPGHGYTF.

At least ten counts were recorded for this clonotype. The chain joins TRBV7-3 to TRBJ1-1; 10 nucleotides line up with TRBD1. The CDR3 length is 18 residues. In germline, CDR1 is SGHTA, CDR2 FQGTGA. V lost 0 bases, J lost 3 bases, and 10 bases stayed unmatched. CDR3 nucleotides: TGTGCCAGCAGCTTAACGCTTTCGACAGGGGGCAGGTACACTGAAGCTTTCTTT. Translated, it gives CASSLTLSTGGRYTEAFF.

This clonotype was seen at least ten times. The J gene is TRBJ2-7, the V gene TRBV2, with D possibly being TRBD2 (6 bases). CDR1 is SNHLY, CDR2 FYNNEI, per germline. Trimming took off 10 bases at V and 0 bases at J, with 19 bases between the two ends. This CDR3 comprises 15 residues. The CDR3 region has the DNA TGTGCCACCCAAAAGCAGGCCGGGAGCTCCTACGAGCAGTACTTC. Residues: CATQKQAGSSYEQYF.

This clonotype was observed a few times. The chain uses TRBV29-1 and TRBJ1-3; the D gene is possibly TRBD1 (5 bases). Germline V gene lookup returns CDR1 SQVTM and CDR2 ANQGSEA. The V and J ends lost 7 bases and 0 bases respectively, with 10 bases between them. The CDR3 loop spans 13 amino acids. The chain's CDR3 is CSAGTDSGNTIYF. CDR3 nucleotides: TGCAGCGCCGGGACTGACTCTGGAAACACCATATATTTT.

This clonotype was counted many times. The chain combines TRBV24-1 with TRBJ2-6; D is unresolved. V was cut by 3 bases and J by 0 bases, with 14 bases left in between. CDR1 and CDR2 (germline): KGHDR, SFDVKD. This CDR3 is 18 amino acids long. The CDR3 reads CATSDGGSSYSGANVLTF. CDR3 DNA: TGTGCCACCAGTGATGGTGGCAGTTCCTACTCTGGGGCCAACGTCCTGACTTTC.

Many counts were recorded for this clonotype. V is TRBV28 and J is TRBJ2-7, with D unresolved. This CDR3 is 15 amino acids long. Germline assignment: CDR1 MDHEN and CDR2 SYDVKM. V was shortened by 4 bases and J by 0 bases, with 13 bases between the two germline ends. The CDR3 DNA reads TGTGCCAGCAGTTCCCCGTCCCCGAGCTCCTACGAGCAGTACTTC. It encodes CASSSPSPSSYEQYF.

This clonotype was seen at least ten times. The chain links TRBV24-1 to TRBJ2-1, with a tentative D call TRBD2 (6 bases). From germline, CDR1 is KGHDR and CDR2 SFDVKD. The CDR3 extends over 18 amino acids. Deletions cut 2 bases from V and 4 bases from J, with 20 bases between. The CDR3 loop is CATSDSRSRDFPYNEQFF. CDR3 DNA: TGTGCCACCAGTGATTCGAGGAGCCGGGACTTCCCTTACAATGAGCAGTTCTTC.

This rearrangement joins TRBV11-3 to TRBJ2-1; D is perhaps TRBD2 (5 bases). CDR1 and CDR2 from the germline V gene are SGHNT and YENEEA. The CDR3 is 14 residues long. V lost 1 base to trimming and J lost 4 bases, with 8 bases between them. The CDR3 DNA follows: TGTGCCAGCAGCTTAGCGGGGAAATACAATGAGCAGTTCTTC. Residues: CASSLAGKYNEQFF.

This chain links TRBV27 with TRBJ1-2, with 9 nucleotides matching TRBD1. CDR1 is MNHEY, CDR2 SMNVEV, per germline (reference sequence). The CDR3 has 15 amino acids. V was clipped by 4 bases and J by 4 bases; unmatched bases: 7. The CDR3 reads CASSWAGTGTYGYTF. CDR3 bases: TGTGCCAGCAGTTGGGCTGGGACAGGGACCTATGGCTACACCTTC.

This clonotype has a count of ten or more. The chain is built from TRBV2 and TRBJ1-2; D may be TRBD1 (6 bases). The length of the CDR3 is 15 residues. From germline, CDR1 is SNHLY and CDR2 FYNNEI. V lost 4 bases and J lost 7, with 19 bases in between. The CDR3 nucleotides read TGTGCCAGCAGTGCGACGGGGACAACGGGGGGTGGCTACACCTTC. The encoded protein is CASSATGTTGGGYTF.

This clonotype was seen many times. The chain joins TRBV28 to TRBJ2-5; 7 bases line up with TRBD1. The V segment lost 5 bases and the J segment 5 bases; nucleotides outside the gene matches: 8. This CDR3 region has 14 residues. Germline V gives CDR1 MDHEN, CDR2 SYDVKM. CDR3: CASSIRGREETQYF. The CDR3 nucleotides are TGTGCCAGCAGTATAAGGGGGCGCGAGGAGACCCAGTACTTC.

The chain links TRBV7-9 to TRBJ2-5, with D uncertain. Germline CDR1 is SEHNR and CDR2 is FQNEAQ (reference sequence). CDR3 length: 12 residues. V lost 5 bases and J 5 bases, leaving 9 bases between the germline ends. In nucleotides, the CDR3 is TGTGCCAGCAGCGTAAGCTGGGAGACCCAGTACTTC. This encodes CASSVSWETQYF. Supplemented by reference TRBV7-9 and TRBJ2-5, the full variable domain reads DTGVSQNPRHKITKRGQNVTFRCDPISEHNRLYWYRQTLGQGPEFLTYFQNEAQLEKSRLLSDRFSAERPKGSFSTLEIQRTEQGDSAMYLCASSVSWETQYFGPGTRLLVL.

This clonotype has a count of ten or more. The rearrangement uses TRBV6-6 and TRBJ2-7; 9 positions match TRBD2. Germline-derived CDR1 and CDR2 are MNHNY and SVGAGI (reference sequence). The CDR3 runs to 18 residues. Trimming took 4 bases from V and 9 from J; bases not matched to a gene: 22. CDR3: CASSSQAETSGRGLWQYF. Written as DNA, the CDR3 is TGTGCCAGCAGTTCCCAAGCAGAGACTAGCGGCAGGGGTTTATGGCAGTACTTC.

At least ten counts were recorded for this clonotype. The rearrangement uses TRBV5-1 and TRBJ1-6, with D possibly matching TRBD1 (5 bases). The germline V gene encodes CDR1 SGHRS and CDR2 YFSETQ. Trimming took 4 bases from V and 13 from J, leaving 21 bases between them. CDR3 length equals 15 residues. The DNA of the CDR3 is TGCGCCAGCAGCCCTGACAGATTTTCTCGGGGCCCCCTCCACTTT. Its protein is CASSPDRFSRGPLHF. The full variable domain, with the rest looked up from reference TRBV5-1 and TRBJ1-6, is KAGVTQTPRYLIKTRGQQVTLSCSPISGHRSVSWYQQTPGQGLQFLFEYFSETQRNKGNFPGRFSGRQFSNSRSEMNVSTLELGDSALYLCASSPDRFSRGPLHFGNGTRLTVT.

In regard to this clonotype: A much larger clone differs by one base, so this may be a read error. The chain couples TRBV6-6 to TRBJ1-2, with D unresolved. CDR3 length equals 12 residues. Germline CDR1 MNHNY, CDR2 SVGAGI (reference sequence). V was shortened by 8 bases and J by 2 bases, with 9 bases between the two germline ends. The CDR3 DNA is TGTGCCAGCTCCGAGATGAACTATGGCTACACCTTC. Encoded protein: CASSEMNYGYTF.

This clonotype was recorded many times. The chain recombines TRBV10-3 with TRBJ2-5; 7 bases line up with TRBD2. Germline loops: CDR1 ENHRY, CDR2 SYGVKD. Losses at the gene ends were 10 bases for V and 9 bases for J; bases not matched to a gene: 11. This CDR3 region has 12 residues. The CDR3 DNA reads TGTGCCACTGCCACGGGGGGTGAGGCCCAGTACTTC. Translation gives CATATGGEAQYF.

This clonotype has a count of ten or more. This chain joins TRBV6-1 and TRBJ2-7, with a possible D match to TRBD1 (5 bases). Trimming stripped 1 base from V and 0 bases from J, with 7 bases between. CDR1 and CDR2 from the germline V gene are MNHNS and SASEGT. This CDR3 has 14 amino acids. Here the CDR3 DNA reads TGTGCCAGCAGTGAAGACGACAGCTCCTACGAGCAGTACTTC. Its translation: CASSEDDSSYEQYF.